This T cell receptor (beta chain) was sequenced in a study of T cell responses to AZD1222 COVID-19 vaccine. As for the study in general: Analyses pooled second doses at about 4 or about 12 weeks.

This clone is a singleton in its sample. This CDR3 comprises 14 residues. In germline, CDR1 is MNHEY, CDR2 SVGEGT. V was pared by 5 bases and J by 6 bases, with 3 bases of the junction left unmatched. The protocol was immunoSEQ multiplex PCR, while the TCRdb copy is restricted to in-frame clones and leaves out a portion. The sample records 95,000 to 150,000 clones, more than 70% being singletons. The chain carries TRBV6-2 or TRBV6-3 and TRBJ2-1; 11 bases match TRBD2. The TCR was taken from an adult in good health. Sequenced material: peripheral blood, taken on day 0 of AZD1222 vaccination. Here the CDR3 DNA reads TGTGCCAGCAGTATAGCGGGAGGGTTCAATGAGCAGTTCTTC. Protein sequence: CASSIAGGFNEQFF.